This TCR beta chain was found in a study of PD-1 blockade in classical Hodgkin lymphoma. Study as a whole: Patients were given intravenous nivolumab, 3 mg/kg, every 2 weeks.

Produced via immunoSEQ multiplex PCR; TCRdb's table is partial and in-frame only. The sample has roughly 6,000 clones, 78% seen once. General observations from the study: In newly diagnosed patients, baseline TCR diversity was reportedly below that of healthy donors. Compared with baseline, CD4+ but not CD8+ TCR diversity had risen significantly by C4D1. The repertoire differences lack a defined cause, possibly disease activity or prior therapy.

Brentuximab vedotin exposure varied among the patients, all of whom had relapsed after autologous stem cell transplantation. Researchers report purifying CD4+ T cells from thawed PBMCs by magnetic negative selection. Remarks on this clone: Its antigen is currently unknown.

Losses at the gene ends were 4 bases for V and 7 bases for J; bases not matched to a gene: 3. Looked up from germline, CDR1 is SGHAT and CDR2 is FQDESV (reference sequence). The length of the CDR3 is 13 residues. The sample in question was CD4+ T cells from blood, obtained at baseline. This chain joins TRBV11-1 and TRBJ1-4; the match to TRBD1 covers 7 bases. This clonotype originated in a human donor with classical Hodgkin lymphoma. The CDR3 DNA reads as TGTGCCAGCAGCTCGACAGGGAGTGAAAAACTGTTTTTT. Residues: CASSSTGSEKLFF.